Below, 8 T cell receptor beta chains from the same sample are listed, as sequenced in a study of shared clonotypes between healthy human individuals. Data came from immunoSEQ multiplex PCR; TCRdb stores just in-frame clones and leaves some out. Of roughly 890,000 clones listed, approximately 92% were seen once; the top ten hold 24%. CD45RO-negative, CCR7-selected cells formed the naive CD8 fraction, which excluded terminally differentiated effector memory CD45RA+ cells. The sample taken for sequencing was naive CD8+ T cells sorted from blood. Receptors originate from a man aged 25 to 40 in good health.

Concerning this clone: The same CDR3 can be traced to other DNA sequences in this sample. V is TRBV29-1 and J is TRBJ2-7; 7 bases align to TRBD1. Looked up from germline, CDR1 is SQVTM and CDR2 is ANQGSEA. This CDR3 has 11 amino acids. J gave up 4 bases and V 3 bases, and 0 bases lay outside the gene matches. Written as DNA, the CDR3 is TGCAGCGTTGAGGACAGGTACGAGCAGTACTTC. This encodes CSVEDRYEQYF.

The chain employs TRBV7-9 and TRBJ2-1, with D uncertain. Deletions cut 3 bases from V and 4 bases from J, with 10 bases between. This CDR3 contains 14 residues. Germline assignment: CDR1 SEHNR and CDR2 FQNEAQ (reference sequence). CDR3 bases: TGTGCCAGCAGCTTTGTACTTCAATACAATGAGCAGTTCTTC. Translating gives CASSFVLQYNEQFF. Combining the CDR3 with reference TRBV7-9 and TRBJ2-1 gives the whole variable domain DTGVSQNPRHKITKRGQNVTFRCDPISEHNRLYWYRQTLGQGPEFLTYFQNEAQLEKSRLLSDRFSAERPKGSFSTLEIQRTEQGDSAMYLCASSFVLQYNEQFFGPGTRLTVL.

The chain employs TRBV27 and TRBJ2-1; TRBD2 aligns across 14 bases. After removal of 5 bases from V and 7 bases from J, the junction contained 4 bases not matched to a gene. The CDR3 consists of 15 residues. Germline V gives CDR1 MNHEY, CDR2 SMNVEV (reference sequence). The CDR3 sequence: CASSTGTSGSNEQFF. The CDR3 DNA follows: TGTGCCAGCAGTACCGGGACTAGCGGGAGTAATGAGCAGTTCTTC.

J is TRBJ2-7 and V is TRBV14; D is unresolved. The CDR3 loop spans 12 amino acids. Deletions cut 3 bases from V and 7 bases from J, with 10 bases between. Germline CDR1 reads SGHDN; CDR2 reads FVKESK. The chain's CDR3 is CASSQDLREQYF. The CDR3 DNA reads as TGTGCCAGCAGCCAGGACCTGAGGGAGCAGTACTTC.

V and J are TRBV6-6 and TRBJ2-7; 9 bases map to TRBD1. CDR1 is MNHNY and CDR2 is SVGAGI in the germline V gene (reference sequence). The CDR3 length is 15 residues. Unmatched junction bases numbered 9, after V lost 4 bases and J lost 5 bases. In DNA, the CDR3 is TGTGCCAGCAGTTCAAGCCGGGACAGGGACCACGAGCAGTACTTC. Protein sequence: CASSSSRDRDHEQYF.

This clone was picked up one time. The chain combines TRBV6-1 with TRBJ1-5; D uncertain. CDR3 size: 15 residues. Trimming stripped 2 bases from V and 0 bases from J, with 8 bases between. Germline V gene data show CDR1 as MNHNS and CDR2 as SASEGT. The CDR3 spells CASSELDYSNQPQHF. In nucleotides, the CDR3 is TGTGCCAGCAGTGAACTGGACTATAGCAATCAGCCCCAGCATTTT.

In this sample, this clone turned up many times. CDR3 sequence reads: CASSPLWDSTEAFF. CDR3 nucleotide sequence: TGTGCCAGCTCACCATTATGGGATAGCACTGAAGCTTTCTTT. The rearrangement uses TRBV18 and TRBJ1-1; D remains ambiguous. The germline V gene encodes CDR1 KGHSH and CDR2 LQKENI. This CDR3 is 14 amino acids long. Trimming stripped 2 bases from V and 4 bases from J, with 11 bases between.

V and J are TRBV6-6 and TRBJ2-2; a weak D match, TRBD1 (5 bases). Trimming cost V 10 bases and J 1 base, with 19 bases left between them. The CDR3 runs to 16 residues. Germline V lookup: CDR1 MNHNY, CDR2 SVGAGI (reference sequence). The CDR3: CATRRATELNTGELFF. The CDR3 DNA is TGTGCCACCCGCAGGGCCACTGAGCTGAACACCGGGGAGCTGTTTTTT.